A selection of T cell receptor beta chains follows, all from one sample in a study of regulatory T cells in long-lasting Graves disease. TCRdb used MiXCR to reprocess the multiplex PCR reads, holding one entry per CDR3 protein. Of roughly 360,000 distinct CDR3 sequences in the sample, roughly 24% were seen once. Sequencing was performed on peripheral blood mononuclear cells (PBMCs), taken when the disease was refractory, from a patient treated with antithyroid drugs. Receptors originate from a woman aged 40 to 50 with Graves disease. CDR3s include the opening cysteine and the closing phenylalanine or tryptophan. Fields, in order: V gene, clone size, D gene, J gene, CDR3 DNA, CDR3 protein. A D gene is named only where the DNA matches it firmly. Part of the rows lack a size; the others show once, few, many or a class for expanded clones.

>TRBV7-9|-|-|TRBJ2-4
TGTGCCAGTCAGGATGGAGCCAAAAACATTCAGTACTTC
CASQDGAKNIQYF
>TRBV12-3/TRBV12-4|-|-|TRBJ2-1
TGTGCCAGCAGTTTACTAGTTGACTCCTACAATGAGCAGTTCTTC
CASSLLVDSYNEQFF
>TRBV5-1|-|TRBD1|TRBJ2-4
TGCGCCAGCAGCTTCCAGGGGGCACGGAACATTCAGTACTTC
CASSFQGARNIQYF
>TRBV3-1|many|-|TRBJ2-7
TGTGCCAGCAGCCAAGCGAGATCCTACGAGCAGTACTTC
CASSQARSYEQYF
>TRBV20-1|many|TRBD2|TRBJ2-5
TGCAGTGCTAGAATGGGGGGGGAAGAGACCCAGTACTTC
CSARMGGEETQYF
>TRBV2|-|-|TRBJ2-3
TGTGCCACCAGAGGCGCGGGTGGAAACACAGATACGCAGTATTTT
CATRGAGGNTDTQYF
>TRBV11-2|many|-|TRBJ1-2
TGTGCCAGCAGCTTATATCTCATAGGAGGCTACACCTTC
CASSLYLIGGYTF
>TRBV20-1|-|-|TRBJ2-3
TGCAGTCCCCGTCAACCTAGCACAGATACGCAGTATTTT
CSPRQPSTDTQYF
>TRBV29-1|few|TRBD2|TRBJ2-7
TGCAGCGTTCTAAGCGGGAGGGATGAAACCTACGAGCAGTACTTC
CSVLSGRDETYEQYF
>TRBV28|many|-|TRBJ2-7
TGTGCCAGCAGTCGGACACCGTACGAGCAGTACTTC
CASSRTPYEQYF
>TRBV28|many|-|TRBJ2-7
TGTGCCAGCAGTTTTTCGGGTGCCTACGAGCAGTACTTC
CASSFSGAYEQYF
>TRBV11-2|-|TRBD2|TRBJ2-5
TGTGCCAGCAGAGACTGGAAAGCGGGAGGGGAGACCCAGTACTTC
CASRDWKAGGETQYF
>TRBV19|-|TRBD1|TRBJ2-1
TGTGCCAGTAGTAGGCGGACAGGGGGGGGCGATGAGCAGTTCTTC
CASSRRTGGGDEQFF
>TRBV20-1|few|TRBD2|TRBJ2-2
TGCAGTGCTAGTAAAAGTGGGGGGGTTGGCGGGGAGCTGTTTTTT
CSASKSGGVGGELFF
>TRBV3-1|-|TRBD1|TRBJ1-2
TGTGCCAGCAGCCACTTGATCCAGGGACAGGGTGGCTACACCTTC
CASSHLIQGQGGYTF
>TRBV19|once|-|TRBJ2-7
TGTGCCAGTAGTAATACCGGGACGGGATCCTACGAGCAGTACTTC
CASSNTGTGSYEQYF